A selection of T cell receptor beta chains follows, all from one sample in a study of radiotherapy plus CTLA-4 blockade in lung cancer. Only in-frame clones appear in the TCRdb table, and some are missing; sequencing was by immunoSEQ multiplex PCR. The table lists fewer than 85,000 clones, around nine tenths of them singletons, with 0.85% to 0.9% in the top ten. The sequencing here drew on peripheral blood, taken from a patient treated with radiotherapy plus ipilimumab. The receptor set was obtained from a human donor with non-small cell lung cancer who had stable disease on radiotherapy plus ipilimumab. Each CDR3 is given with its conserved first and last residue. Fields, in order: J gene, V gene, clone size, D gene, CDR3 protein, CDR3 DNA. D genes are given only for firm matches. The listing skips clone size in some rows; elsewhere it reads once, few, many or a size class.

>TRBJ2-7|TRBV5-1|once|TRBD1
CASSTGDRGYEQYF
TGCGCCAGCAGCACCGGCGACAGGGGCTACGAGCAGTACTTC
>TRBJ1-5|TRBV7-8|.|TRBD1
CASSLADRGNQPQHF
TGTGCCAGCAGCTTAGCGGACAGGGGCAATCAGCCCCAGCATTTT
>TRBJ2-3|TRBV6-1|.|.
CASSDPFFSDGDTQYF
TGTGCCAGCAGTGATCCTTTTTTTAGCGACGGGGATACGCAGTATTTT
>TRBJ2-6|TRBV7-7|.|TRBD1
CASSAGTGGAGANVLTF
TGTGCCAGCAGCGCCGGGACAGGGGGCGCTGGGGCCAACGTCCTGACTTTC
>TRBJ1-1|TRBV6-5|.|TRBD1
CASSYLGQGMNTEAFF
TGTGCCAGCAGTTACCTGGGACAGGGAATGAACACTGAAGCTTTCTTT
>TRBJ1-1|TRBV18|.|.
CASSPPGRTEAFF
TGTGCCAGCTCACCACCGGGAAGAACTGAAGCTTTCTTT
>TRBJ2-1|TRBV7-3|.|.
CASSSGLFEDEQFF
TGTGCCAGCAGCTCGGGACTCTTTGAGGATGAGCAGTTCTTC
>TRBJ2-1|TRBV15|.|.
CATSRGVGGLGNNEQFF
TGTGCCACCAGCAGAGGAGTGGGGGGCCTTGGGAACAATGAGCAGTTCTTC
>TRBJ1-1|TRBV6-5|.|.
CASKGAGNTEAFF
TGTGCCAGCAAAGGGGCAGGGAACACTGAAGCTTTCTTT
>TRBJ2-1|TRBV2|.|TRBD2
CASSEGGLAGGDNEQFF
TGTGCCAGCAGTGAAGGTGGACTAGCGGGAGGTGACAATGAGCAGTTCTTC
>TRBJ1-6|TRBV7-2|.|TRBD1
CASSNAGQGYSPLHF
TGTGCCAGCAGCAATGCGGGACAGGGCTATTCACCCCTCCACTTT
>TRBJ1-2|TRBV5-6|.|.
CASSRSDGFYGYTF
TGTGCCAGCAGCCGCTCTGACGGATTCTATGGCTACACCTTC
>TRBJ1-1|TRBV11-1|.|TRBD1
CASTLSDRENTEAFF
TGTGCCAGCACCTTATCGGACAGGGAGAACACTGAAGCTTTCTTT
>TRBJ2-5|TRBV11-2|.|TRBD1
CASSRQTGVEETQYF
TGTGCCAGCAGCCGACAGACAGGGGTAGAGGAGACCCAGTACTTC
>TRBJ1-1|TRBV10-3|.|.
CAISESGTPNTEAFF
TGTGCCATCAGTGAGTCAGGGACTCCTAACACTGAAGCTTTCTTT
>TRBJ2-6|TRBV7-8|.|.
CASSQLGTGANVLTF
TGTGCCAGCAGCCAACTTGGGACTGGGGCCAACGTCCTGACTTTC
>TRBJ1-6|TRBV27|.|.
CASSSQGGGYSPLHF
TGTGCCAGCAGTTCACAGGGTGGGGGGTATTCACCCCTCCACTTT
>TRBJ1-6|TRBV6-1|.|.
CASSSSGTNNSPLHF
TGTGCCAGCAGTAGCTCCGGGACAAATAATTCACCCCTCCACTTT
>TRBJ1-4|TRBV28|once|.
CASSGSEKLFF
TGTGCCAGCTCGGGTAGTGAAAAACTGTTTTTT
>TRBJ1-3|TRBV27|.|.
CASSPLPSSSGNTIYF
TGTGCCAGCAGTCCTTTACCCTCTAGCTCTGGAAACACCATATATTTT
>TRBJ1-4|TRBV11-2|.|.
CASSLVPGTGLFF
TGTGCCAGCAGCTTAGTGCCAGGGACCGGACTGTTTTTT